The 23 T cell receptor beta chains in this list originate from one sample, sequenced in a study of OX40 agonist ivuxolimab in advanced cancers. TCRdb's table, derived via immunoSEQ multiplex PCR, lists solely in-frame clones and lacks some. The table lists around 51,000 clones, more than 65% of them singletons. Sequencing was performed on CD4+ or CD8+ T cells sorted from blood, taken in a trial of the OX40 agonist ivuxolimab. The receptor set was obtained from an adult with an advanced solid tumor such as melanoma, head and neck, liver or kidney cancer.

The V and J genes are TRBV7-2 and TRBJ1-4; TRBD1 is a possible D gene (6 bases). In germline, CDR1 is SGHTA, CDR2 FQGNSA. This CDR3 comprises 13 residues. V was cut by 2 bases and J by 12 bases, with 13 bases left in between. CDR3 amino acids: CASSLLQGSELFF. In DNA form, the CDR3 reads TGTGCCAGCAGCTTATTACAGGGTTCCGAACTGTTTTTT.

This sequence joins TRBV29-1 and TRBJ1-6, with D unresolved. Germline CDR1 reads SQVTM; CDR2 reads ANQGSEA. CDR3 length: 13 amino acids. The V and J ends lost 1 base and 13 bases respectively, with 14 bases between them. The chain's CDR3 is CSVEVNRGGPLHF. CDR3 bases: TGCAGCGTTGAAGTAAATAGAGGAGGGCCCCTCCACTTT.

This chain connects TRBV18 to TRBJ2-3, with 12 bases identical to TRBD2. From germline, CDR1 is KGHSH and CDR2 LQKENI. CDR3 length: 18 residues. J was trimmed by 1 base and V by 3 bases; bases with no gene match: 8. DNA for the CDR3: TGTGCCAGCTCACCGCTAGCGGGGGGGCTTGGCGGCACAGATACGCAGTATTTT. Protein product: CASSPLAGGLGGTDTQYF.

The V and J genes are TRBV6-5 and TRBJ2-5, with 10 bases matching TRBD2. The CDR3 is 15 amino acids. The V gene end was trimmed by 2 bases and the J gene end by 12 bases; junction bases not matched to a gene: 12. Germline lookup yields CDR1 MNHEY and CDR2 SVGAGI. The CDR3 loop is CASSYTRQAGGQKYF. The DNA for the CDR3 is TGTGCCAGCAGTTACACCCGCCAAGCGGGGGGGCAGAAGTACTTC.

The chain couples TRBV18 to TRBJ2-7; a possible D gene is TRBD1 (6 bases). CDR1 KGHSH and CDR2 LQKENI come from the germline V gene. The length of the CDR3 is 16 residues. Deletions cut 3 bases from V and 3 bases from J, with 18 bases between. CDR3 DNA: TGTGCCAGCTCACCTCCAGGGACATCTTTCCTCTACGAGCAGTACTTC. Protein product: CASSPPGTSFLYEQYF.

The CDR3 loop is CASSIGEGLGEAFF. The CDR3 region has the DNA TGTGCCAGTAGTATAGGGGAGGGACTCGGTGAAGCTTTCTTT. V and J are TRBV19 and TRBJ1-1, with D tentatively TRBD1 (5 bases). Germline V gene lookup returns CDR1 LNHDA and CDR2 SQIVND (reference sequence). V lost 1 base to trimming and J lost 7 bases, with 13 bases between them. The CDR3 is made up of 14 amino acids. Complete variable domain (other parts from reference TRBV19 and TRBJ1-1): DGGITQSPKYLFRKEGQNVTLSCEQNLNHDAMYWYRQDPGQGLRLIYYSQIVNDFQKGDIAEGYSVSREKKESFPLTVTSAQKNPTAFYLCASSIGEGLGEAFFGQGTRLTVV.

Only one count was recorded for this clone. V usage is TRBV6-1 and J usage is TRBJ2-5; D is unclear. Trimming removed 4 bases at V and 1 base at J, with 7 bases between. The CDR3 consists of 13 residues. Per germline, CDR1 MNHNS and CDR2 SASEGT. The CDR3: CASSGLSQETQYF. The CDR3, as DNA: TGTGCCAGCAGTGGTCTATCCCAAGAGACCCAGTACTTC.

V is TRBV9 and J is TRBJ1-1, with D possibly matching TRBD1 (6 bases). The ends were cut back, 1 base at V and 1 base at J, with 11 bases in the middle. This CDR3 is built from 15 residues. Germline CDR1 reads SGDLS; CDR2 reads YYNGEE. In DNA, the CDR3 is TGTGCCAGCAGCGTAAAGTTGGGGGCGAACACTGAAGCTTTCTTT. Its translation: CASSVKLGANTEAFF.

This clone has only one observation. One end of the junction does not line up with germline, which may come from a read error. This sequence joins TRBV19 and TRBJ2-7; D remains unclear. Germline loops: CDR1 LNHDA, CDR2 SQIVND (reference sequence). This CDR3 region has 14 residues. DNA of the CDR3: TGTGACAGTAGTAAGTCAGCCCTTACCTACGAGCAGTACTTC. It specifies CDSSKSALTYEQYF.

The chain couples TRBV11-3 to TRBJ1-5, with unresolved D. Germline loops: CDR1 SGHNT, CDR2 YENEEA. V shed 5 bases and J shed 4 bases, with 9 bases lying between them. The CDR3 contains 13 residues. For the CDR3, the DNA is TGTGCCAGCAGCCCCGGCGTGAATCAGCCCCAGCATTTT. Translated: CASSPGVNQPQHF.

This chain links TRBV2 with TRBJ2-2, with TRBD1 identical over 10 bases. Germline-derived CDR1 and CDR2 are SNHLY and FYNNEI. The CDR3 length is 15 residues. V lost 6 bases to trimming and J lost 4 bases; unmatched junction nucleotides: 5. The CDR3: CASRRQGASTGELFF. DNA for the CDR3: TGTGCCAGCAGGAGACAGGGGGCGAGCACCGGGGAGCTGTTTTTT.

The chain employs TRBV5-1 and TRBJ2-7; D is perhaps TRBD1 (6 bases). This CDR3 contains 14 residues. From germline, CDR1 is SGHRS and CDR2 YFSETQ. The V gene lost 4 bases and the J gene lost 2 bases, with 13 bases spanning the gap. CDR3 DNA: TGCGCCAGCAGCCCTGGGGGCAGAGCCTACGAGCAGTACTTC. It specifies CASSPGGRAYEQYF.

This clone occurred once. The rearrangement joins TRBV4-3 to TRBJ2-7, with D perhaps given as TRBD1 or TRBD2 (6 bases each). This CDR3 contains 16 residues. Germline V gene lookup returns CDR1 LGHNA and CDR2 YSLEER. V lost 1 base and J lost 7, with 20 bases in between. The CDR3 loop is CASSQGGWGAEGEQYF. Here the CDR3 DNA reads TGCGCCAGCAGCCAAGGAGGTTGGGGGGCAGAGGGGGAGCAGTACTTC.

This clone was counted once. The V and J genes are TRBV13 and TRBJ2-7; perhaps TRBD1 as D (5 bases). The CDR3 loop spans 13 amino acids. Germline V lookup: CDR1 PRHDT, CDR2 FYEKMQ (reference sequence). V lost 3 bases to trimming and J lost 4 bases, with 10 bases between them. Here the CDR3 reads CASSFGRVYEQYF. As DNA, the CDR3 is TGTGCCAGCAGCTTTGGCAGGGTGTACGAGCAGTACTTC.

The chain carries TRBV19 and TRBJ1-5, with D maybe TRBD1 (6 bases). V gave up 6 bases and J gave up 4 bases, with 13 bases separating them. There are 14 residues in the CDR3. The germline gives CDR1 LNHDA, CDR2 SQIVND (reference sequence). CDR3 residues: CASSNRDTNQPQHF. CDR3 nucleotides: TGTGCCAGTAGCAACCGGGACACAAATCAGCCCCAGCATTTT.

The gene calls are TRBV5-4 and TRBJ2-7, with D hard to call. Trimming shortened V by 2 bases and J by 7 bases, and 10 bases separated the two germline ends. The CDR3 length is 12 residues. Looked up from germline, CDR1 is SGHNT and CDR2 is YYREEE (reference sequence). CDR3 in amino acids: CASSLYQREQYF. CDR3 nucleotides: TGTGCCAGCAGCTTATATCAGAGGGAGCAGTACTTC. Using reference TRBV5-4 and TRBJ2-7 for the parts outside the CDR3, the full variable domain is ETGVTQSPTHLIKTRGQQVTLRCSSQSGHNTVSWYQQALGQGPQFIFQYYREEENGRGNFPPRFSGLQFPNYSSELNVNALELDDSALYLCASSLYQREQYFGPGTRLTVT.

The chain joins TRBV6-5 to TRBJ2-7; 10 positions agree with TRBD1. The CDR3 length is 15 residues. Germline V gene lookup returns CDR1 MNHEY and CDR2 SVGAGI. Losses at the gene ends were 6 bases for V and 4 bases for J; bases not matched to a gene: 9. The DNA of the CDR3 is TGTGCCAGCAGCCGCTCGGGACAGGGGAATTACGAGCAGTACTTC. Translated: CASSRSGQGNYEQYF.

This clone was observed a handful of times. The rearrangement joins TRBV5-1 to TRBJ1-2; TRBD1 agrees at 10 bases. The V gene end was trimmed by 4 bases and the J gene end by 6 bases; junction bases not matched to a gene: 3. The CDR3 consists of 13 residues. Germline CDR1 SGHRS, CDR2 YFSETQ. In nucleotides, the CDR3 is TGCGCCAGCAGCCCGGGACAGGGGCATGGCTACACCTTC. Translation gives CASSPGQGHGYTF.

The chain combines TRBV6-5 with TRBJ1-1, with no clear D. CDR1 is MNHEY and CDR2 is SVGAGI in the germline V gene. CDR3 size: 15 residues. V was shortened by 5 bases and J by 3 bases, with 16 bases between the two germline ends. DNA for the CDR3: TGTGCCAGCAGTAGAGACGGTAATCCCTACACTGAAGCTTTCTTT. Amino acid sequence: CASSRDGNPYTEAFF.

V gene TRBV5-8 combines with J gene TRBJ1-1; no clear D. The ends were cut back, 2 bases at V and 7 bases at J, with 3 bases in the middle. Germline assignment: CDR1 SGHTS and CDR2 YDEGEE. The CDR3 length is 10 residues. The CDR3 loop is CASSLIEAFF. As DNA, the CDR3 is TGTGCCAGCAGCTTAATTGAAGCTTTCTTT. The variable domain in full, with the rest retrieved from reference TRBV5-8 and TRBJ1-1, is EAGVTQSPTHLIKTRGQQATLRCSPISGHTSVYWYQQALGLGLQFLLWYDEGEERNRGNFPPRFSGRQFPNYSSELNVNALELEDSALYLCASSLIEAFFGQGTRLTVV.

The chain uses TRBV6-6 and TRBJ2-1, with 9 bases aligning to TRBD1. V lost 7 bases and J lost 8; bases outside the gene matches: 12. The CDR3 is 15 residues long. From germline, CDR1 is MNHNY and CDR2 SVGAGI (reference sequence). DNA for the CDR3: TGTGCCAGCAAACTCACAGGGGGCCCAGGGGATGAGCAGTTCTTC. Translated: CASKLTGGPGDEQFF.

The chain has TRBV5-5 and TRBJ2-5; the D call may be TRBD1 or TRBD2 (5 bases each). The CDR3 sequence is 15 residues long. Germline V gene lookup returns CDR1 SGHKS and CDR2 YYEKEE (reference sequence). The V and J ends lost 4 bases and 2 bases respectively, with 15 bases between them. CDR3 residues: CASSRGWGSQETQYF. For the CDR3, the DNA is TGTGCCAGCAGCCGAGGGTGGGGGAGTCAAGAGACCCAGTACTTC.

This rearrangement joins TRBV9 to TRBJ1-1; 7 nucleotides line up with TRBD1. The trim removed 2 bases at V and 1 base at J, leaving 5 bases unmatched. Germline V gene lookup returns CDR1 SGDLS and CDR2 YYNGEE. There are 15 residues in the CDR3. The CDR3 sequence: CASSVQGQQNTEAFF. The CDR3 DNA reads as TGTGCCAGCAGCGTCCAGGGACAGCAGAACACTGAAGCTTTCTTT.